These 3 T cell receptor beta chains were sequenced from one sample in a study of T cell responses to AZD1222 COVID-19 vaccine. Sequencing was performed with immunoSEQ multiplex PCR; in TCRdb, only in-frame clones are kept and a portion is missing. Of more than 150,000 clones in the sample, 85% to 95% were seen once. Sequencing was performed on peripheral blood, taken on day 0 of AZD1222 vaccination. These receptor sequences come from an adult in good health.

This chain joins TRBV21-1 and TRBJ1-1; the table's TRBD1 call for D was not verified on the DNA. TRBV21-1 is a pseudogene locus. The CDR3 totals 16 residues. CDR3 sequence: CASSKEVDKLNTEAFF. The CDR3 DNA reads as TGTGCCAGCAGCAAAGAAGTAGACAAACTGAACACTGAAGCTTTCTTT.

The chain carries TRBV12-5 and TRBJ1-2; D is ambiguous. The CDR3 is made up of 12 amino acids. CDR1 and CDR2 (germline): LGHNT, FRNRAP. V was pared by 5 bases and J by 4 bases, with 8 bases between. The CDR3 protein is CASGPTFYGYTF. The CDR3 DNA sequence: TGTGCTAGTGGTCCCACGTTCTATGGCTACACCTTC.

This rearrangement joins TRBV29-1 to TRBJ2-3; D gene ambiguous. The germline CDR1 and CDR2 sequences are SQVTM and ANQGSEA. Trimming left V 5 bases short and J 5 bases short, with 17 bases between. This CDR3 comprises 14 residues. The CDR3 reads CSVREAATQDTQYF. The CDR3 DNA is TGCAGCGTTCGAGAGGCGGCAACCCAAGATACGCAGTATTTT.